This is a list of T cell receptor beta chains from one sample in a study of blood T cell repertoires in COVID-19. The assay was immunoSEQ multiplex PCR, and TCRdb's table has in-frame clones only and misses some. The sample lists 200,000 to 250,000 clones, 84% occurring once. Specimen: PBMCs or T cells enriched from blood (not recorded which). Receptor source: a man aged 55-75 years who had recovered from COVID-19. The CDR3 runs from the conserved cysteine through the conserved F or W. Each record gives: D gene, J gene, clone size, V gene, CDR3 DNA, CDR3 protein. A D gene is named only where the DNA matches it firmly. The listing skips clone size in some rows; elsewhere it reads once, few, many or a size class.

d_gene: TRBD2; j_gene: TRBJ2-7; abundance: few; v_gene: TRBV28; CDR3nt: TGTGCCAGCAGTCCCTCGGTAGCGGGGGCCTACGAGCAGTACTTC; CDR3aa: CASSPSVAGAYEQYF
d_gene: -; j_gene: TRBJ1-1; abundance: -; v_gene: TRBV11-3; CDR3nt: TGTGCCAGCAGCTTATCTAGATTAGGGGCAACGAACACTGAAGCTTTCTTT; CDR3aa: CASSLSRLGATNTEAFF
d_gene: -; j_gene: TRBJ1-1; abundance: -; v_gene: TRBV9; CDR3nt: TGTGCCAGCAGCGTAGTCCGGGGGGGGGCCCCTGAAGCTTTCTTT; CDR3aa: CASSVVRGGAPEAFF
d_gene: -; j_gene: TRBJ1-2; abundance: -; v_gene: TRBV6-5; CDR3nt: TGTGCCAGCAGTTACTTCGTGACACCGGATGGCTACACCTTC; CDR3aa: CASSYFVTPDGYTF
d_gene: TRBD1; j_gene: TRBJ1-1; abundance: -; v_gene: TRBV2; CDR3nt: TGTGCCAGCAGCGACCTACAGGGGGACACTGAAGCTTTCTTT; CDR3aa: CASSDLQGDTEAFF
d_gene: TRBD1; j_gene: TRBJ1-6; abundance: -; v_gene: TRBV27; CDR3nt: TGTGCCAGCAGAGGGACAGGGTTATCACCCCTCCACTTT; CDR3aa: CASRGTGLSPLHF
d_gene: -; j_gene: TRBJ2-5; abundance: -; v_gene: TRBV5-1; CDR3nt: TGCGCCAGCAGCTTGGGTCAGGGGGGGACCCAGTACTTC; CDR3aa: CASSLGQGGTQYF
d_gene: TRBD1; j_gene: TRBJ1-3; abundance: -; v_gene: TRBV4-2; CDR3nt: TGTGCCAGCAGCCAAGTACCCCTTTCCGGGACAGGGGGCTCTGGAAACACCATATATTTT; CDR3aa: CASSQVPLSGTGGSGNTIYF
d_gene: TRBD2; j_gene: TRBJ2-5; abundance: -; v_gene: TRBV6-1; CDR3nt: TGTGCCAGCAGTGAAATGCGGGGGGGCTTCGAGACCCAGTACTTC; CDR3aa: CASSEMRGGFETQYF
d_gene: TRBD1; j_gene: TRBJ1-2; abundance: -; v_gene: TRBV7-9; CDR3nt: TGTGCCAGCAGCAGACAGGGTGCTCTGGGCTACACCTTC; CDR3aa: CASSRQGALGYTF
d_gene: TRBD1; j_gene: TRBJ1-5; abundance: once; v_gene: TRBV5-8; CDR3nt: TGTGCCAGCAGCTCAACAGGGGGCAATCAGCCCCAGCATTTT; CDR3aa: CASSSTGGNQPQHF
d_gene: -; j_gene: TRBJ2-3; abundance: -; v_gene: TRBV6-5; CDR3nt: TGTGCCAGCAGTTACTCGTCAGGGTACACAGATACGCAGTATTTT; CDR3aa: CASSYSSGYTDTQYF
d_gene: -; j_gene: TRBJ1-3; abundance: -; v_gene: TRBV9; CDR3nt: TGTGCCAGCAGCACCAGGACAGCCGCCTCTGGAAACACCATATATTTT; CDR3aa: CASSTRTAASGNTIYF
d_gene: TRBD1; j_gene: TRBJ2-7; abundance: few; v_gene: TRBV14; CDR3nt: TGTGCCAGCAGCCATAATTTTGACAGGGGGCGGTACGAGCAGTACTTC; CDR3aa: CASSHNFDRGRYEQYF
d_gene: TRBD1; j_gene: TRBJ1-2; abundance: -; v_gene: TRBV6-1; CDR3nt: TGTGCCAGCAGTGACCGGGACAGGGCTGGCTACACCTTC; CDR3aa: CASSDRDRAGYTF
d_gene: -; j_gene: TRBJ1-2; abundance: -; v_gene: TRBV6-5; CDR3nt: TGTGCCAGCACCCGAAATTCGGGGGGGAACTATGGCTACACCTTC; CDR3aa: CASTRNSGGNYGYTF
d_gene: -; j_gene: TRBJ1-1; abundance: -; v_gene: TRBV7-9; CDR3nt: TGTGCCAGCAGCTTTACGGGAGCGAGGACTGAAGCTTTCTTT; CDR3aa: CASSFTGARTEAFF
d_gene: TRBD2; j_gene: TRBJ2-1; abundance: -; v_gene: TRBV30; CDR3nt: TGTGCCTGGAGTTTGGGACTAGCCCCTAATGAGCAGTTCTTC; CDR3aa: CAWSLGLAPNEQFF
d_gene: -; j_gene: TRBJ1-1; abundance: -; v_gene: TRBV5-1; CDR3nt: TGCGCCAGCAGCCGCCGGGACACCAACACTGAAGCTTTCTTT; CDR3aa: CASSRRDTNTEAFF
d_gene: TRBD1; j_gene: TRBJ2-3; abundance: -; v_gene: TRBV5-1; CDR3nt: TGCGCCAGCAGCTTGGGACAGGGGGTTGGAACAGATACGCAGTATTTT; CDR3aa: CASSLGQGVGTDTQYF
d_gene: -; j_gene: TRBJ2-4; abundance: -; v_gene: TRBV11-2; CDR3nt: TGTGCCAGCAGTAGGAGGGACAGCTTAGCCAAAAACATTCAGTACTTC; CDR3aa: CASSRRDSLAKNIQYF
d_gene: -; j_gene: TRBJ1-4; abundance: -; v_gene: TRBV4-2; CDR3nt: TGTGCCAGCAGCCAAGATGGGAGGGCAGGGACGGCAACTAATGAAAAACTGTTTTTT; CDR3aa: CASSQDGRAGTATNEKLFF
d_gene: TRBD2; j_gene: TRBJ2-3; abundance: -; v_gene: TRBV7-6; CDR3nt: TGTGCCAGCACCCTAGTGGGCGGGAGCGCAGATACGCAGTATTTT; CDR3aa: CASTLVGGSADTQYF
d_gene: -; j_gene: TRBJ1-5; abundance: -; v_gene: TRBV6-2/TRBV6-3; CDR3nt: TGTGCCAGCAGTCGAGAAAGGCGGGAGCCCCAGCATTTT; CDR3aa: CASSRERREPQHF
d_gene: -; j_gene: TRBJ1-4; abundance: once; v_gene: TRBV28; CDR3nt: TGTGCCAGCAAGGGAGTGGTAGGTGAAAAACTGTTTTTT; CDR3aa: CASKGVVGEKLFF
d_gene: -; j_gene: TRBJ1-2; abundance: -; v_gene: TRBV7-9; CDR3nt: TGTGCCAGCAGCCGCGAAGCAGGGCCCGACACCTTC; CDR3aa: CASSREAGPDTF
d_gene: -; j_gene: TRBJ1-1; abundance: -; v_gene: TRBV3-1/TRBV3-2; CDR3nt: TGTGCCAGCAGCCAAGCCGGGGAAGAAGCTTTCTTT; CDR3aa: CASSQAGEEAFF
d_gene: -; j_gene: TRBJ2-1; abundance: -; v_gene: TRBV9; CDR3nt: TGTGCCAGCAGCGTAGTGTCAGGCACCGATGAGCAGTTCTTC; CDR3aa: CASSVVSGTDEQFF
d_gene: TRBD1; j_gene: TRBJ2-3; abundance: -; v_gene: TRBV5-1; CDR3nt: TGCGCCAGCAGCCCGGGACAGGATTTGTCAGATACGCAGTATTTT; CDR3aa: CASSPGQDLSDTQYF
d_gene: TRBD1; j_gene: TRBJ1-1; abundance: -; v_gene: TRBV7-9; CDR3nt: TGTGCCAGCAGCTTTTTCACAGGGGGCCCGGGTGAAGCTTTCTTT; CDR3aa: CASSFFTGGPGEAFF
d_gene: -; j_gene: TRBJ1-4; abundance: -; v_gene: TRBV5-6; CDR3nt: TGTGCCAGCAGCTTAGTGACAGAACATGAAAAACTGTTTTTT; CDR3aa: CASSLVTEHEKLFF
d_gene: TRBD1; j_gene: TRBJ1-2; abundance: -; v_gene: TRBV27; CDR3nt: TGTGCCAGCAGGGAAAACAGGGGACCGCTTGGGTATGGCTACACCTTC; CDR3aa: CASRENRGPLGYGYTF
d_gene: -; j_gene: TRBJ1-3; abundance: once; v_gene: TRBV18; CDR3nt: TGTGCCAGCTCATCTACTGGGAGCTCTGGAAACACCATATATTTT; CDR3aa: CASSSTGSSGNTIYF
d_gene: TRBD2; j_gene: TRBJ2-5; abundance: -; v_gene: TRBV7-9; CDR3nt: TGTGCCAGTCGGCTGGCTAGCGGGTATGGGGAGACCCAGTACTTC; CDR3aa: CASRLASGYGETQYF
d_gene: -; j_gene: TRBJ1-1; abundance: few; v_gene: TRBV11-3; CDR3nt: TGTGCCAGCAGCTTAGGGACCGTAGCTGGAGGCACTGAAGCTTTCTTT; CDR3aa: CASSLGTVAGGTEAFF
d_gene: TRBD1; j_gene: TRBJ1-4; abundance: -; v_gene: TRBV7-9; CDR3nt: TGTGCCAGCAGCCCCTGGACAGGGGAGGGTGAAAAACTGTTTTTT; CDR3aa: CASSPWTGEGEKLFF
d_gene: TRBD1; j_gene: TRBJ2-1; abundance: -; v_gene: TRBV5-1; CDR3nt: TGCGCCAGCAGCTTGAGGGACAGGGACCCTAAGTCTCCCAATGAGCAGTTCTTC; CDR3aa: CASSLRDRDPKSPNEQFF
d_gene: TRBD1; j_gene: TRBJ2-7; abundance: -; v_gene: TRBV6-9; CDR3nt: TGTGCCGGTACAGGGGGACAGGGGACCTACGAGCAGTACTTC; CDR3aa: CAGTGGQGTYEQYF
d_gene: -; j_gene: TRBJ1-3; abundance: -; v_gene: TRBV7-8; CDR3nt: TGTGCCAGCAGCTTACTCCTTTCGACAGCTGGAAACACCATATATTTT; CDR3aa: CASSLLLSTAGNTIYF
d_gene: -; j_gene: TRBJ1-3; abundance: -; v_gene: TRBV7-2; CDR3nt: TGTGCCAGCAGCACCTCACCGGGGGTCTCTGGAAACACCATATATTTT; CDR3aa: CASSTSPGVSGNTIYF
d_gene: -; j_gene: TRBJ2-7; abundance: -; v_gene: TRBV6-5; CDR3nt: TGTGCCAGCTATAGGGGCAAGGGGGTCGAAAAGCAGTACTTC; CDR3aa: CASYRGKGVEKQYF
d_gene: -; j_gene: TRBJ1-2; abundance: -; v_gene: TRBV6-5; CDR3nt: TGTGCCAGCAGTTACGGTGGGGACAATAACTATGGCTACACCTTC; CDR3aa: CASSYGGDNNYGYTF
d_gene: -; j_gene: TRBJ1-2; abundance: -; v_gene: TRBV3-1/TRBV3-2; CDR3nt: TGTGCCAGCAGCCAAGTTGGCAGGGGCTACACCTTC; CDR3aa: CASSQVGRGYTF
d_gene: -; j_gene: TRBJ1-3; abundance: -; v_gene: TRBV7-2; CDR3nt: TGTGCCAGCAGCCTGACTTACCCGGGATCTGGAAACACCATATATTTT; CDR3aa: CASSLTYPGSGNTIYF
d_gene: -; j_gene: TRBJ1-2; abundance: -; v_gene: TRBV4-3; CDR3nt: TGCGCCAGCAGCCAAGAGGTGCGGGGCGGTGGCTACACCTTC; CDR3aa: CASSQEVRGGGYTF